This T cell receptor (beta chain) was profiled in a study of CD8 T cells in ankylosing spondylitis. General study findings and limits: Peripheral blood samples showed relatively rare disease-linked clones, and these clones were CD8+. Significant enrichment of disease-linked clones was reportedly seen in matched ankylosing spondylitis synovial fluid. Roughly eight highly homologous variants made up a TCR beta motif that seemed to typify ankylosing spondylitis blood.

Quantitative barcoded 5'-RACE was used to prepare TCR beta libraries. One entry per CDR3 protein, called by TCRdb with MiXCR from the 5' RACE reads. The sample consists of 350,000 or so distinct CDR3 sequences, roughly 14% of them appearing once. This clonotype came up many times. No antigen is known for it. This receptor was identified in a male donor with ankylosing spondylitis or in good health (not recorded which). Source material: blood, either unsorted or a sorted T cell fraction (not recorded which).

CDR3 sequence (DNA): TGCGCCAGCAGCCTCGGGACAGGGACTAATGAAAAACTGTTTTTT. Protein product: CASSLGTGTNEKLFF. The rearrangement joins TRBV5-1 to TRBJ1-4; 9 bases are shared with TRBD1. Germline CDR1 and CDR2: SGHRS and YFSETQ. The V segment lost 4 bases and the J segment 2 bases; nucleotides outside the gene matches: 3. The CDR3 sequence is 15 residues long.